Below, one TCR beta chain is given with its context. CDR1 is MNHEY and CDR2 is SVGEGT in the germline V gene. V lost 8 bases to trimming and J lost 8 bases, with 19 bases between them. The CDR3 covers 14 residues. The sample originates from a study of blood T cells in healthy people across ages. Study details: For every two T cells, template switching captured about one barcoded beta molecule.

The use of a sample-barcoded 5' primer and a J-beta primer mix characterized a second PCR of roughly 6 to 11 cycles. Each single sample gave us at least 2.5 million CDR3-containing paired-end reads. TCRdb reanalysed the 5' RACE reads using MiXCR and keeps one entry per CDR3 protein. Among about 580,000 distinct CDR3 sequences listed, roughly 48% were seen once. Sample: blood. The chain recombines TRBV6-2 or TRBV6-3 with TRBJ2-1; TRBD2 is a possible D gene (5 bases). The receptor's source is an elderly man in good health. The chain's CDR3 is CASGITGVRDEQFF. The CDR3 bases are TGTGCCAGCGGAATAACCGGGGTCCGGGATGAGCAGTTCTTC.